This TCR beta chain was recorded in a study of cytomegalovirus exposure and HLA in healthy donors. Study background: Samples from HLA-typed donors yielded 85 million to 95 million unique TCRs in an early data release. Overall study findings and caveats: The authors later linked a missense DCLRE1C variant to TCR beta V- and J-gene trimming.

For this clone: Its antigen is unidentified.

Amplification used 60 Vbeta primers and 13 Jbeta primers. Generated by immunoSEQ multiplex PCR, the TCRdb table keeps only in-frame clones and is missing some. The sample lists some 150,000 clones, roughly three quarters seen once, with roughly 1.8% in the top ten. Germline lookup yields CDR1 SEHNR and CDR2 FQNEAQ (reference sequence). J was trimmed by 4 bases and V by 4 bases; bases with no gene match: 9. The CDR3 is 16 amino acids. This clonotype was obtained from a woman in her forties in good health and CMV-seronegative. Sequencing was done on a sample of PBMCs. The chain recombines TRBV7-9 with TRBJ1-1; 10 bases fit TRBD1. The CDR3 protein is CASSSAGTGAGTEAFF. CDR3 nucleotide sequence: TGTGCCAGCAGCTCCGCCGGGACAGGGGCTGGCACTGAAGCTTTCTTT.